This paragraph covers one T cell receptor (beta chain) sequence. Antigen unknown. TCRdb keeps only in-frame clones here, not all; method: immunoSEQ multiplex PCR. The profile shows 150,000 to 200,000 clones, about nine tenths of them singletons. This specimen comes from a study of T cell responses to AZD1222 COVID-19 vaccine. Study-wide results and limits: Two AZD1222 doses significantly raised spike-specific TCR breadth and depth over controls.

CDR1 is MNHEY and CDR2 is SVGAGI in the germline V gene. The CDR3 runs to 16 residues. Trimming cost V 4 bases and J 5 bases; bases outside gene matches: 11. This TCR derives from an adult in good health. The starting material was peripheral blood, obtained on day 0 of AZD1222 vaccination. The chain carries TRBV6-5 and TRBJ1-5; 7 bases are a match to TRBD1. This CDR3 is CASSFTATGADQPQHF. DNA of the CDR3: TGTGCCAGCAGTTTCACCGCCACAGGGGCCGATCAGCCCCAGCATTTT.